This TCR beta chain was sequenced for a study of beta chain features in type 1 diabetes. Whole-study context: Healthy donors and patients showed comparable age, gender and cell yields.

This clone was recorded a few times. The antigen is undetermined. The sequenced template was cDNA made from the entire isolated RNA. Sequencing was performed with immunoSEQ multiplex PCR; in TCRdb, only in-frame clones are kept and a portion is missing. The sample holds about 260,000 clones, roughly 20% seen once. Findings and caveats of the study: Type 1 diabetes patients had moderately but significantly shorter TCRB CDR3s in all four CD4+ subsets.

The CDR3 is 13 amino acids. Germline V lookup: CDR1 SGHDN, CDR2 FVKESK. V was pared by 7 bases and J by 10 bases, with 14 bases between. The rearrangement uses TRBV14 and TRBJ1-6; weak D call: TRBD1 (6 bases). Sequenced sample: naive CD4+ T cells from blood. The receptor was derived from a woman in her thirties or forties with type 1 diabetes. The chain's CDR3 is CASTRTAGSPLHF. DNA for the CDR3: TGTGCCAGCACCCGGACAGCGGGGTCACCCCTCCACTTT.